This entry describes one T cell receptor beta chain. Its antigen is not known. Germline CDR1 LNHDA, CDR2 SQIVND (reference sequence). This CDR3 has 13 amino acids. V was cut by 5 bases and J by 8 bases, with 13 bases left in between. These data come from a study of response to subunit inactivated influenza vaccine. TCRdb reanalysed the RT-PCR reads using MiXCR and keeps one entry per CDR3 protein. Seen here are approximately 730,000 distinct CDR3 sequences, 11% to 15% observed once, and the top ten hold around 7.3%. Study-wide findings and caveats: That few new T cells are recruited by each seasonal influenza vaccination was the authors' suggestion.

This receptor was obtained from a man aged 50 or older who received an inactivated influenza vaccine. The sample consisted of PBMCs from blood, taken around 14 days before vaccination. The chain uses TRBV19 and TRBJ2-4; a weak D match, TRBD1 (7 bases). As DNA, the CDR3 is TGTGCCAGTAGTGCGGGACAGTCGCACATTCAGTACTTC. Amino acid sequence: CASSAGQSHIQYF.